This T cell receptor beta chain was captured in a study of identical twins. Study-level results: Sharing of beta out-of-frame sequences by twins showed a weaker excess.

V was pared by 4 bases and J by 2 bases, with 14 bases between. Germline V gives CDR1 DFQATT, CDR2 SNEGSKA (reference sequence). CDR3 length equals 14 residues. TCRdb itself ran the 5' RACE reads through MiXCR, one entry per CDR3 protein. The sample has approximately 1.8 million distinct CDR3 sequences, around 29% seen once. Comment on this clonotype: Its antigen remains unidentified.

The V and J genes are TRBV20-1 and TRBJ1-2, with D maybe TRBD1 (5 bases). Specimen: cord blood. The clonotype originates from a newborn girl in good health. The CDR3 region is CSANTGTGNYGYTF. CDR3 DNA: TGCAGTGCTAATACCGGGACGGGAAACTATGGCTACACCTTC.